This T cell receptor beta chain was identified in a study of control samples from healthy donors and cancer patients. Trimming stripped 2 bases from V and 8 bases from J, with 18 bases between. The CDR3 length is 16 residues. Germline values: CDR1 LNHDA, CDR2 SQIVND (reference sequence). The protocol was immunoSEQ multiplex PCR, while the TCRdb copy is restricted to in-frame clones and leaves out a portion. Among 170,000 or so clones listed, roughly 94% were seen once. The sample comprised blood. V is TRBV19 and J is TRBJ1-4; D is unresolved. The source of this sequence is a young woman in good health. CDR3 coding DNA: TGTGCCAGTAGTATAAGGGCCTTCGACCTGGGGGAAAAACTGTTTTTT. Its protein is CASSIRAFDLGEKLFF.